This T cell receptor (beta chain) was sequenced during a study of blood T cell repertoires in COVID-19. Across the study: Material from acute and convalescent COVID-19 was sourced from the United States, Italy and Spain.

Source study methods: From reference gene primer amplification, estimates of nucleated cell counts were derived. Here immunoSEQ multiplex PCR was the method, and the copy in TCRdb shows in-frame clones only, minus some. D and trimming come from the DNA, and the V and J calls and clone size come from that table. The table includes roughly 310,000 clones, approximately 90% detected once. CDR3 length: 13 amino acids. Germline CDR1 is SGHAT and CDR2 is FQNNGV. Trimming took off 2 bases at V and 5 bases at J, with 7 bases between the two ends. The cohort comprised adults aged about 18 to 100 years residing in approximately 25 US areas.

This TCR derives from a woman in her thirties or forties who had recovered from COVID-19. The rearrangement joins TRBV11-2 to TRBJ1-5, with a tentative D call TRBD1 (5 bases). Sequenced material: PBMCs or T cells enriched from blood (not recorded which). The CDR3 nucleotides are TGTGCCAGCAGCTTAAGCAGGGATCAGCCCCAGCATTTT. Protein sequence: CASSLSRDQPQHF.